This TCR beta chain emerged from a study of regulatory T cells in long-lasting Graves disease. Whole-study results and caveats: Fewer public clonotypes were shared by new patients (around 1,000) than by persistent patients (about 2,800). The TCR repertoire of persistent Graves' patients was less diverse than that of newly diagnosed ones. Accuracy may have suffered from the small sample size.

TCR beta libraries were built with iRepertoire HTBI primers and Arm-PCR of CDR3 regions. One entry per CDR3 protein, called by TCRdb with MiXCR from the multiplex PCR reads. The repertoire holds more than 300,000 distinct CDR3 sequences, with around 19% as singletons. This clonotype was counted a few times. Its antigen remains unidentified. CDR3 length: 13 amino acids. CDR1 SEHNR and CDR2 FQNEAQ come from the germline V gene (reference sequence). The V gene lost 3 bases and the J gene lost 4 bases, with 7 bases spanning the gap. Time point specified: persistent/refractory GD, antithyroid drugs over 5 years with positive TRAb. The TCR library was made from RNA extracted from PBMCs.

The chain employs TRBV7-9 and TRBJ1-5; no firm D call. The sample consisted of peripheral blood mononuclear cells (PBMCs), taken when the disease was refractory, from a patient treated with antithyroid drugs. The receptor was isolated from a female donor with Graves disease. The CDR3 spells CASSLDPNQPQHF. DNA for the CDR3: TGTGCCAGCAGCTTGGACCCTAATCAGCCCCAGCATTTT.